A selection of T cell receptor beta chains follows, all from one sample in a study of T cell responses to AZD1222 COVID-19 vaccine. TCRdb's copy holds only in-frame clones and misses some; the assay was immunoSEQ multiplex PCR. This table holds around 120,000 clones, 90% found once. The sample in question was peripheral blood, obtained on day 0 of AZD1222 vaccination. Source of these receptors: an adult in good health. CDR3s include the opening cysteine and the closing phenylalanine or tryptophan. The D gene is left open where the match is weak. The size of a clone is reported for some rows only, either as once, few or many, or as a class for expanded clones.

cdr3_aa cdr3_nt j_call clone_size v_call d_call
CASSLVQGLFASGANVLTF TGTGCCAGTAGCCTCGTACAGGGGCTTTTCGCCTCTGGGGCCAACGTCCTGACTTTC TRBJ2-6 - TRBV19 TRBD1
CASSSSGTGTEKLFF TGTGCCAGCAGTTCCTCCGGGACGGGCACCGAAAAACTGTTTTTT TRBJ1-4 - TRBV28 -
CASSQDYQETQYF TGCGCCAGCAGCCAAGATTACCAAGAGACCCAGTACTTC TRBJ2-5 - TRBV4-3 -
CASWGQGENEKLFF TGTGCCAGCTGGGGACAGGGGGAGAATGAAAAACTGTTTTTT TRBJ1-4 - TRBV2 TRBD1
CASSFDNNEKLFF TGCGCCAGCAGCTTTGACAATAATGAAAAACTGTTTTTT TRBJ1-4 - TRBV5-1 -
CASSRQSQETQYF TGTGCCAGTAGTCGACAGTCCCAAGAGACCCAGTACTTC TRBJ2-5 - TRBV19 -
CASSPRNSRTEAFF TGTGCCAGTAGTCCTCGAAACAGTCGTACTGAAGCTTTCTTT TRBJ1-1 - TRBV19 -
CASSLGVGRRGETQYF TGTGCCAGCAGCTTAGGAGTTGGCAGGAGGGGAGAGACCCAGTACTTC TRBJ2-5 - TRBV7-8 -
CASSSGGLAGIVRELFF TGCGCCAGCAGCTCGGGAGGACTAGCGGGAATCGTAAGGGAGCTGTTTTTT TRBJ2-2 - TRBV5-1 TRBD2
CASSPYSGRGQTLAKNIQYF TGTGCCAGCAGCCCATATTCGGGCAGGGGGCAAACGCTAGCCAAAAACATTCAGTACTTC TRBJ2-4 - TRBV5-5 TRBD1
CASSSPGQELFF TGCGCCAGCAGCTCCCCGGGACAGGAGCTGTTTTTT TRBJ2-2 - TRBV5-1 -
CASSEAGNSPLHF TGTGCCAGCAGTGAAGCGGGCAATTCACCCCTCCACTTT TRBJ1-6 - TRBV6-1 -
CASSPRGKDEQYF TGTGCCAGCAGCCCCAGGGGAAAAGACGAGCAGTACTTC TRBJ2-7 - TRBV5-4 -
CASSPDSSPNSPLHF TGTGCCAGCAGCCCCGACAGCAGCCCGAATTCACCCCTCCACTTT TRBJ1-6 - TRBV6-4 -
CATSRGTGSDEKLFF TGTGCCACCAGCAGAGGTACGGGGAGTGATGAAAAACTGTTTTTT TRBJ1-4 - TRBV15 -
CASSLGQGIFYEQYF TGTGCCAGCTCACTGGGACAGGGGATTTTCTACGAGCAGTACTTC TRBJ2-7 - TRBV18 TRBD1
CASSLYGSHYGYTF TGTGCCAGCAGTCTCTACGGCAGCCACTATGGCTACACCTTC TRBJ1-2 - TRBV28 -
CASSSGGGYTEAFF TGCGCCAGCAGCTCCGGCGGGGGCTACACTGAAGCTTTCTTT TRBJ1-1 - TRBV5-1 -
CASSPSLAGGGPDTQYF TGTGCCAGCTCACCAAGCCTAGCGGGTGGGGGCCCAGATACGCAGTATTTT TRBJ2-3 - TRBV18 TRBD2
CASSEGGRNQPQHF TGTGCCAGCAGTGAAGGGGGGCGGAATCAGCCCCAGCATTTT TRBJ1-5 - TRBV6-1 -
CATSDSGGNQPQHF TGTGCCACCAGTGATTCGGGGGGGAATCAGCCCCAGCATTTT TRBJ1-5 once TRBV24-1 -
CASSLVRMNTEAFF TGTGCCAGCAGTTTAGTCCGCATGAACACTGAAGCTTTCTTT TRBJ1-1 - TRBV27 -
CASSVGYYGYTF TGTGCCAGCAGCGTCGGGTACTATGGCTACACCTTC TRBJ1-2 once TRBV5-6 -
CASSIRAYTGELFF TGTGCCAGTAGTATCCGCGCCTACACCGGGGAGCTGTTTTTT TRBJ2-2 once TRBV19 -
CASSSQRDYEQYF TGTGCCAGCAGCTCTCAGCGGGACTACGAGCAGTACTTC TRBJ2-7 - TRBV7-9 TRBD2
CASSLGSQGVLVQPQHF TGCGCCAGCAGCCTCGGGTCGCAGGGGGTATTAGTTCAGCCCCAGCATTTT TRBJ1-5 - TRBV4-1 TRBD1
CASSTYGQGSDTEAFF TGTGCCAGCAGTACCTACGGACAGGGGAGTGACACTGAAGCTTTCTTT TRBJ1-1 - TRBV27 TRBD1
CASSADSYGNQPQHF TGTGCCAGCAGCGCGGACAGTTACGGGAATCAGCCCCAGCATTTT TRBJ1-5 - TRBV6-5 -
CASSARLAGGFRNEQFF TGTGCCAGCAGCGCGAGACTAGCGGGAGGTTTTAGGAATGAGCAGTTCTTC TRBJ2-1 once TRBV7-9 TRBD2